The 29 T cell receptor beta chains below come from one sample, sequenced in a study of identical twins' blood T cells (dated by TCRdb to 2013 to 2014). Preparation of the library involved 5' RACE. The sequencer was an Illumina Genome Analyzer IIx. TCRdb redid the processing of the public reads, applying fastp at Q25 and MiXCR, and retained in-frame beta chains. Rows are unified per CDR3 protein, each entry keeping the most common DNA and genes. For this sample the table gives 350,000 to 450,000 distinct CDR3 sequences, of which roughly 30% were detected only once. The ten most abundant clones make up roughly 6.1% of the sample. Source material: PBMCs. The receptor source for this set is a woman between 18 and 55 years old in good health.

The rearrangement links TRBV12-3 or TRBV12-4 to TRBJ1-4; 7 bases line up with TRBD1. V lost 4 bases, J lost 4 bases, and 3 bases stayed unmatched. This CDR3 spans 14 amino acids. The CDR3 region has the DNA TGTGCCAGCAGTTCGAGGGGGCGTAATGAAAAACTGTTTTTT. It encodes CASSSRGRNEKLFF.

The CDR3 region has the DNA TGTGCCAGCAGCGACGGGAGCTACAATGAGCAGTTCTTC. It is translated as CASSDGSYNEQFF. This chain connects TRBV11-2 to TRBJ2-1; maybe TRBD2 (6 bases). Per germline, CDR1 SGHAT and CDR2 FQNNGV. Trimming pared 5 bases from V and 3 bases from J, leaving 8 bases between. The CDR3 contains 13 residues. Together with reference TRBV11-2 and TRBJ2-1, the CDR3 gives the full variable domain: EAGVAQSPRYKIIEKRQSVAFWCNPISGHATLYWYQQILGQGPKLLIQFQNNGVVDDSQLPKDRFSAERLKGVDSTLKIQPAKLEDSAVYLCASSDGSYNEQFFGPGTRLTVL.

As to this clonotype: This may be a read error, as it is one base from a much larger clone. The V and J genes are TRBV29-1 and TRBJ1-5; D not resolved. The CDR3 contains 12 residues. Germline V lookup: CDR1 SQVTM, CDR2 ANQGSEA. V gave up 4 bases and J gave up 4 bases, with 8 bases separating them. The CDR3 DNA is TGCAGCGTTGTCGGGCCTAATCAGCCCCAGCATTTT. Protein product: CSVVGPNQPQHF.

About this clonotype: One junction end disagrees with the germline gene, perhaps due to a read error. The chain is built from TRBV12-3 or TRBV12-4 and TRBJ1-2; tentative D call: TRBD1 (6 bases). CDR3 size: 13 residues. CDR3 DNA: TGTGCCAGCACTTTAGGGGGACACTATGGCTACACCTTC. This gives the protein CASTLGGHYGYTF.

This clonotype was seen once. The chain links TRBV5-1 to TRBJ1-1; D perhaps matches TRBD1 (5 bases). The germline V and J ends were trimmed by 0 bases and 0 bases, with 9 bases remaining between them. CDR3 length: 15 amino acids. In germline, CDR1 is SGHRS, CDR2 YFSETQ. CDR3: CASSLGQQMNTEAFF. The CDR3 bases are TGCGCCAGCAGCTTGGGACAGCAAATGAACACTGAAGCTTTCTTT.

This clonotype was seen at least ten times. The junction does not match germline at one end; this may be a read error. CDR3 nucleotides: TGTGCCAGCAGCCAGGGGTTGGCAGTCTACAATGAGCAGTTCTTC. Encoded protein: CASSQGLAVYNEQFF. The chain links TRBV4-3 to TRBJ2-1; tentatively, D is TRBD1 (6 bases). From germline, CDR1 is LGHNA and CDR2 YSLEER. This CDR3 contains 15 residues.

The V and J genes are TRBV13 and TRBJ1-1; D call uncertain. This CDR3 has 14 residues. Germline CDR1 is PRHDT and CDR2 is FYEKMQ (reference sequence). Trimming left V 6 bases short and J 3 bases short, with 14 bases between. This CDR3 reads CASSSVGRYTEAFF. CDR3 nucleotides: TGTGCCAGCAGTTCCGTGGGCAGGTACACTGAAGCTTTCTTT.

This clonotype was detected only a few times. The V gene is TRBV12-3 or TRBV12-4, the J gene TRBJ2-7, with 8 positions matching TRBD1. The ends lost 4 bases at V and 11 bases at J; junction bases unmatched: 7. The CDR3 length is 12 residues. DNA for the CDR3: TGTGCCAGCAGTTGGGCCAGGGGGCGCGAGTACTTC. It yields the protein CASSWARGREYF.

This sequence joins TRBV10-2 and TRBJ2-1, with 11 positions matching TRBD2. The CDR3 is 15 residues long. V was pared by 5 bases and J by 6 bases, with 6 bases of the junction left unmatched. From germline, CDR1 is WSHSY and CDR2 SAAADI. This chain's CDR3 is CASSLTSGVINEQFF. Here the CDR3 DNA reads TGCGCCAGCAGTCTGACTAGCGGGGTCATCAATGAGCAGTTCTTC.

This clonotype was counted at least ten times. V usage is TRBV20-1 and J usage is TRBJ2-3, with D perhaps matching TRBD1 (5 bases). Germline loops: CDR1 DFQATT, CDR2 SNEGSKA (reference sequence). Trimming took 5 bases from V and 6 from J, leaving 21 bases between them. The CDR3 has 15 residues. This chain's CDR3 is CSAGTLQGNTDTQYF. The CDR3, as DNA: TGCAGTGCTGGAACCCTCCAGGGTAACACGGATACGCAGTATTTT.

In DNA, the CDR3 is TGCAGTGCTAGAGACCCGCCCCGATACGAGCAGTACTTC. It encodes CSARDPPRYEQYF. This sequence joins TRBV20-1 and TRBJ2-7; D is ambiguous. The germline V gene has CDR1 DFQATT and CDR2 SNEGSKA (reference sequence). Deletions cut 0 bases from V and 4 bases from J, with 10 bases between. This CDR3 is built from 13 residues.

This chain links TRBV29-1 with TRBJ2-1; weak D call: TRBD1 (6 bases). Per germline, CDR1 SQVTM and CDR2 ANQGSEA. Trimming took 8 bases from V and 15 from J, leaving 20 bases between them. The CDR3 covers 11 residues. The DNA for the CDR3 is TGCAGCTTCTCCCTTGGGCAGGGGTGGTTCTTC. Amino acid sequence: CSFSLGQGWFF.

The chain combines TRBV20-1 with TRBJ1-1; no reliable D call. The CDR3 runs to 13 residues. V was trimmed by 6 bases and J by 1 base, leaving 12 bases between them. Germline V gives CDR1 DFQATT, CDR2 SNEGSKA (reference sequence). The CDR3 region is CSALNQKNTEAFF. The CDR3 DNA reads TGCAGTGCCCTGAATCAGAAGAACACTGAAGCTTTCTTT.

This sequence joins TRBV2 and TRBJ2-1, with TRBD2 matching over 10 bases. The CDR3 spans 16 residues. CDR1 SNHLY and CDR2 FYNNEI come from the germline V gene. Trimming cost V 4 bases and J 0 bases; bases outside gene matches: 3. DNA for the CDR3: TGTGCCAGCAGTGTTCTAGCGGGGGCCTCCTACAATGAGCAGTTCTTC. It specifies CASSVLAGASYNEQFF.

V and J are TRBV20-1 and TRBJ1-2, with D possibly matching TRBD1 (5 bases). Germline V gene lookup returns CDR1 DFQATT and CDR2 SNEGSKA (reference sequence). Trimming stripped 7 bases from V and 5 bases from J, with 17 bases between. The CDR3 covers 13 residues. In DNA, the CDR3 is TGCAGTGTACTATCCGGGACCGAGTATGGCTACACCTTC. Amino acid sequence: CSVLSGTEYGYTF.

The gene calls are TRBV11-3 and TRBJ1-3; D is perhaps TRBD1 (6 bases). This CDR3 is 15 amino acids long. Trimming removed 5 bases at V and 1 base at J, with 12 bases between. Germline values: CDR1 SGHNT, CDR2 YENEEA. The CDR3 bases are TGTGCCAGCAGCGGAGTCGGACAGTCTGGAAACACCATATATTTT. Its translation is CASSGVGQSGNTIYF. Full variable domain (rest looked up from reference TRBV11-3 and TRBJ1-3): EAGVVQSPRYKIIEKKQPVAFWCNPISGHNTLYWYLQNLGQGPELLIRYENEEAVDDSQLPKDRFSAERLKGVDSTLKIQPAELGDSAVYLCASSGVGQSGNTIYFGEGSWLTVV.

Remarks on this clonotype: The junction shows a germline mismatch at one end, possibly a read error. The rearrangement joins TRBV29-1 to TRBJ2-3; D not resolved. Germline lookup yields CDR1 SQVTM and CDR2 ANQGSEA. CDR3 size: 11 residues. The CDR3 bases are TGCAGCGGGGTTAGCACAGATCCGCAGTATTTT. It is translated as CSGVSTDPQYF.

This clonotype occurred many times. DNA for the CDR3: TGCGCCAGCAGCCAAGATAATGGCTACACCTTC. Protein: CASSQDNGYTF. This chain joins TRBV4-3 and TRBJ1-2; D unresolved. Trimming stripped 0 bases from V and 6 bases from J, with 2 bases between. CDR3 length: 11 residues. CDR1 and CDR2 (germline): LGHNA, YSLEER.

This clonotype was detected only a few times. A junction end diverges from the germline sequence, so it may reflect a read error. V and J are TRBV14 and TRBJ2-3; no reliable D call. The germline V gene encodes CDR1 SGHDN and CDR2 FVKESK. CDR3 length: 12 residues. CDR3 bases: TGTGCCAGCAGTCAAGGTGCAGATACGCAGTATTTT. It translates to CASSQGADTQYF.

The rearrangement joins TRBV3-1 to TRBJ2-4; TRBD1 aligns across 7 bases. The trim removed 5 bases at V and 0 bases at J, leaving 4 bases unmatched. CDR1 and CDR2 from the germline V gene are LGHDT and YNNKEL (reference sequence). The CDR3 spans 15 residues. The CDR3 protein is CASSNRGLAKNIQYF. As DNA, the CDR3 is TGTGCCAGCAGCAACAGGGGCCTAGCCAAAAACATTCAGTACTTC. Drawing the rest from reference TRBV3-1 and TRBJ2-4, the complete variable domain is DTAVSQTPKYLVTQMGNDKSIKCEQNLGHDTMYWYKQDSKKFLKIMFSYNNKELIINETVPNRFSPKSPDKAHLNLHINSLELGDSAVYFCASSNRGLAKNIQYFGAGTRLSVL.

The genes are TRBV20-1 and TRBJ2-2; 7 bases are a match to TRBD1. CDR1 and CDR2 (germline): DFQATT, SNEGSKA (reference sequence). The CDR3 is made up of 12 amino acids. V gave up 3 bases and J gave up 7 bases; unmatched junction bases: 2. The CDR3 DNA reads TGCAGTGCTAGGACAGGGAACGGGGAGCTGTTTTTT. Translated, it gives CSARTGNGELFF.

The chain couples TRBV28 to TRBJ2-2; D gene unclear. V shed 8 bases and J shed 1 base, with 11 bases lying between them. The germline V gene has CDR1 MDHEN and CDR2 SYDVKM. The CDR3 is 14 residues long. The CDR3 loop is CASLPSWNTGELFF. In nucleotides, the CDR3 is TGTGCCAGCTTGCCCTCCTGGAACACCGGGGAGCTGTTTTTT.

The rearrangement uses TRBV29-1 and TRBJ2-7; possible D gene TRBD2, 6 bases. Germline loops: CDR1 SQVTM, CDR2 ANQGSEA. Trimming left V 6 bases short and J 4 bases short, with 13 bases between. This CDR3 has 12 amino acids. CDR3 in DNA: TGCAGCGTCACACTGGGGGGATACGAGCAGTACTTC. Its protein product is CSVTLGGYEQYF.

This clonotype was seen more than once but under ten times. The CDR3 loop is CATSRDKGFDQPQHF. CDR3 nucleotide sequence: TGTGCCACCAGCAGGGACAAGGGGTTCGATCAGCCCCAGCATTTT. The rearrangement uses TRBV15 and TRBJ1-5, with D perhaps matching TRBD1 (5 bases). Germline-derived CDR1 and CDR2 are LNHNV and YYDKDF (reference sequence). The CDR3 is 15 amino acids. V lost 3 bases to trimming and J lost 5 bases, with 14 bases between them.

This clonotype turned up a few times. This chain connects TRBV20-1 to TRBJ1-1; maybe TRBD1 (5 bases). V lost 5 bases and J lost 1, with 17 bases in between. Germline V gene data show CDR1 as DFQATT and CDR2 as SNEGSKA (reference sequence). The CDR3 has 15 amino acids. CDR3 sequence reads: CSALDGGNSNTEAFF. The CDR3 nucleotides are TGCAGTGCTCTGGACGGGGGGAACTCGAACACTGAAGCTTTCTTT.

The chain employs TRBV14 and TRBJ1-1, with D hard to call. V was pared by 0 bases and J by 0 bases, with 8 bases between. The germline gives CDR1 SGHDN, CDR2 FVKESK. The CDR3 totals 15 residues. This chain's CDR3 is CASSQDGPLNTEAFF. CDR3 in DNA: TGTGCCAGCAGCCAAGATGGGCCCTTGAACACTGAAGCTTTCTTT.

The V and J genes are TRBV9 and TRBJ2-7; weak D call: TRBD1 (6 bases). The V and J ends lost 3 bases and 5 bases respectively, with 15 bases between them. This CDR3 is 14 amino acids long. Germline lookup yields CDR1 SGDLS and CDR2 YYNGEE. The CDR3 is CASSARDKSHEQYF. The DNA of the CDR3 is TGTGCCAGCAGCGCACGGGACAAGTCTCACGAGCAGTACTTC.

The chain is built from TRBV20-1 and TRBJ1-1; no definite D call. Trimming removed 6 bases from V and 4 bases from J, with 21 bases in between. Germline V gives CDR1 DFQATT, CDR2 SNEGSKA (reference sequence). The CDR3 sequence is 15 residues long. The CDR3 DNA reads TGCAGTGCCCCAAACCGGGCCCTGGGTGGCACTGAAGCTTTCTTT. It specifies CSAPNRALGGTEAFF.

Here the CDR3 reads CASSPSGNNQPQHF. The CDR3 bases are TGTGCCAGCAGTCCCTCGGGAAACAATCAGCCCCAGCATTTT. This chain uses TRBV12-3 or TRBV12-4 with TRBJ1-5; D gene uncertain. The CDR3 runs to 14 residues. V lost 5 bases to trimming and J lost 3 bases, with 11 bases between them.